A single sample is the source of the 18 T cell receptor beta chains below, sequenced in a study of shared clonotypes between healthy human individuals (dated by TCRdb to about 2020). The library was prepared using the immunoSEQ multiplex PCR assay. The clones in this table, taken by TCRdb from immuneACCESS, are in-frame only. Not every clone is retained; where verified, under half of the shortfall comes from an unresolved V gene, and the cause of the rest is unknown. Here the sample has around 700,000 clones; roughly 94% occur a single time. The leading ten clones occupy approximately 22% of the sample. For the CD8 naive samples, CD45RO-negative cells were positively selected for CCR7, yielding a CD45RA+CCR7+ population from which TemRA cells were excluded. Material for sequencing was naive CD8+ T cells sorted from blood. The cell subset or site label of this sample denotes: CD45RA+CCR7+. The source of these receptors is a man younger than 40 in good health.

V gene TRBV7-9 combines with J gene TRBJ2-5; 13 positions match TRBD2. Looked up from germline, CDR1 is SEHNR and CDR2 is FQNEAQ (reference sequence). This CDR3 region has 16 residues. The J segment lost 2 bases and the V segment lost 5 bases, leaving 5 bases of the junction unmatched. Here the CDR3 reads CASSIRTSGRQETQYF. The DNA of the CDR3 is TGTGCCAGCAGCATTCGGACTAGCGGGAGACAAGAGACCCAGTACTTC.

This clone was recorded once. The chain carries TRBV4-1 and TRBJ1-4; no firm D call. The V gene lost 0 bases and the J gene lost 0 bases, with 17 bases spanning the gap. This CDR3 is built from 19 residues. Germline CDR1 is MGHRA and CDR2 is YSYEKL. The CDR3 region is CASSQDPPETTATNEKLFF. The CDR3 DNA follows: TGCGCCAGCAGCCAAGATCCCCCAGAAACAACTGCAACTAATGAAAAACTGTTTTTT.

The chain couples TRBV6-5 to TRBJ2-1; the D gene is possibly TRBD1 (5 bases). The CDR3 has 15 residues. CDR1 and CDR2 from the germline V gene are MNHEY and SVGAGI. Trimming left V 6 bases short and J 6 bases short, with 18 bases between. CDR3 region: CASSPTALQGNEQFF. The CDR3 DNA reads as TGTGCCAGCAGCCCGACTGCCTTGCAGGGCAATGAGCAGTTCTTC.

On this clone itself: Other DNA sequences in this specimen translate into the identical CDR3. The V and J genes are TRBV20-1 and TRBJ1-1; no clear D gene. The ends were cut back, 2 bases at V and 1 base at J, with 2 bases in the middle. The CDR3 has 11 residues. Germline CDR1 and CDR2: DFQATT and SNEGSKA (reference sequence). CDR3: CSARRNTEAFF. The CDR3 bases are TGCAGTGCTAGAAGGAACACTGAAGCTTTCTTT.

The chain uses TRBV15 and TRBJ2-1; 11 nucleotides line up with TRBD2. The CDR3 is made up of 17 amino acids. J gave up 8 bases and V 2 bases, and 11 bases lay outside the gene matches. CDR1 is LNHNV, CDR2 YYDKDF, per germline (reference sequence). The DNA of the CDR3 is TGTGCCACCAGCAGAATAAGCGGGACTAGCGGAGGGGATGAGCAGTTCTTC. Encoded protein: CATSRISGTSGGDEQFF.

J is TRBJ1-2 and V is TRBV6-1; 9 bases are shared with TRBD1. V shed 3 bases, J shed 0 bases, and the junction held 11 bases outside the gene matches. Looked up from germline, CDR1 is MNHNS and CDR2 is SASEGT. The CDR3 has 18 residues. The CDR3 here is CASSEGDRASGSNYGYTF. The CDR3 DNA follows: TGTGCCAGCAGTGAGGGGGACAGGGCAAGTGGTTCTAACTATGGCTACACCTTC.

Concerning this clone: The sample carries other DNA sequences with the same CDR3. This rearrangement joins TRBV29-1 to TRBJ2-5; D not resolved. V was cut by 7 bases and J by 2 bases, with 8 bases left in between. Germline-derived CDR1 and CDR2 are SQVTM and ANQGSEA. The CDR3 totals 11 residues. Here the CDR3 reads CSGRYQETQYF. For the CDR3, the DNA is TGCAGCGGCCGCTATCAAGAGACCCAGTACTTC.

The rearrangement links TRBV5-1 to TRBJ2-1, with 16 bases aligning to TRBD2. This CDR3 region has 17 residues. With 3 bases clipped from V and 7 bases from J, the junction kept 7 bases outside the gene matches. The germline CDR1 and CDR2 sequences are SGHRS and YFSETQ. CDR3 coding DNA: TGCGCCAGCAGCTCCGGGACTAGCGGGAGGGAAGGTAATGAGCAGTTCTTC. It specifies CASSSGTSGREGNEQFF. The full variable domain, in which reference TRBV5-1 and TRBJ2-1 provide the parts outside the CDR3, is KAGVTQTPRYLIKTRGQQVTLSCSPISGHRSVSWYQQTPGQGLQFLFEYFSETQRNKGNFPGRFSGRQFSNSRSEMNVSTLELGDSALYLCASSSGTSGREGNEQFFGPGTRLTVL.

As regards this clone: This sample also contains other DNA sequences that code for the same CDR3. The chain couples TRBV2 to TRBJ2-7; D remains unclear. Per the germline V gene, CDR1 is SNHLY and CDR2 is FYNNEI. The V gene lost 2 bases and the J gene lost 3 bases, with 8 bases spanning the gap. CDR3 length equals 13 residues. CDR3 sequence (DNA): TGTGCCAGCAGTGAAACGGCTTACTACGAGCAGTACTTC. Translating gives CASSETAYYEQYF.

The V call is TRBV5-1, the J call TRBJ2-1; 8 bases agree with TRBD2. V was pared by 5 bases and J by 3 bases, with 7 bases of the junction left unmatched. The CDR3 extends over 15 amino acids. Germline CDR1 reads SGHRS; CDR2 reads YFSETQ. CDR3 coding DNA: TGCGCCAGCAGTCAGGCGGGAGGACTCTACAATGAGCAGTTCTTC. This gives the protein CASSQAGGLYNEQFF.

This chain connects TRBV7-9 to TRBJ2-7; D may be TRBD1 (6 bases). The CDR3 runs 16 residues. CDR1 is SEHNR and CDR2 is FQNEAQ in the germline V gene (reference sequence). V lost 6 bases to trimming and J lost 0 bases, with 18 bases between them. In DNA form, the CDR3 reads TGTGCCAGCAGTCAAAACCGGGACAAGAGCTCCTACGAGCAGTACTTC. It is translated as CASSQNRDKSSYEQYF.

V is TRBV7-9 and J is TRBJ2-3; 7 nucleotides match TRBD1. V shed 4 bases and J 5 bases; nucleotides not matched to a gene: 12. This CDR3 has 16 amino acids. Per germline, CDR1 SEHNR and CDR2 FQNEAQ (reference sequence). Here the CDR3 reads CASSSNRDSFGDTQYF. CDR3 coding DNA: TGTGCCAGCAGCTCTAACCGGGACAGTTTTGGAGATACGCAGTATTTT.

Notes on this clone: One end of the junction is discordant with germline, which a read error may explain. The J gene is TRBJ2-7, the V gene TRBV6-5, with D unresolved. Looked up from germline, CDR1 is MNHEY and CDR2 is SVGAGI. There are 13 residues in the CDR3. The CDR3 bases are TGTGCCAGCAGTTACGGGTTCTCCAACGAGCAGTACTTC. Translated, it gives CASSYGFSNEQYF.

This clone was detected only a few times. The chain combines TRBV2 with TRBJ2-2, with unresolved D. The CDR3 contains 12 residues. Germline loops: CDR1 SNHLY, CDR2 FYNNEI. Deletions cut 7 bases from V and 1 base from J, with 4 bases between. This CDR3 is CASILNTGELFF. In nucleotides, the CDR3 is TGTGCCAGCATTTTGAACACCGGGGAGCTGTTTTTT.

The chain has TRBV4-2 and TRBJ2-7; 7 bases are a match to TRBD2. Trimming cost V 3 bases and J 3 bases; bases outside gene matches: 11. The germline V gene has CDR1 LGHNA and CDR2 YNFKEQ. This CDR3 region has 16 residues. The CDR3 region has the DNA TGTGCCAGCAGCCATCCAAGTAGCGGGCAAGTCTACGAGCAGTACTTC. This encodes CASSHPSSGQVYEQYF.

This chain links TRBV5-4 with TRBJ2-1; 10 bases align to TRBD2. Looked up from germline, CDR1 is SGHNT and CDR2 is YYREEE (reference sequence). V gave up 4 bases and J gave up 4 bases; unmatched junction bases: 8. The CDR3 has 16 amino acids. CDR3: CASSPQREGPYNEQFF. The CDR3 coding sequence is TGTGCCAGCAGCCCCCAGCGGGAGGGCCCTTACAATGAGCAGTTCTTC.

The gene calls are TRBV14 and TRBJ2-2; 9 bases match TRBD2. The V gene end was trimmed by 4 bases and the J gene end by 2 bases; junction bases not matched to a gene: 17. Germline values: CDR1 SGHDN, CDR2 FVKESK. The CDR3 runs 20 residues. CDR3 sequence: CASSRTDKNSGRSNTGELFF. The CDR3 region has the DNA TGTGCCAGCAGCCGCACAGATAAAAATAGCGGGAGATCAAACACCGGGGAGCTGTTTTTT.

The chain recombines TRBV9 with TRBJ1-4; 11 bases are a match to TRBD1. V was pared by 4 bases and J by 10 bases, with 6 bases of the junction left unmatched. The CDR3 spans 14 residues. From germline, CDR1 is SGDLS and CDR2 YYNGEE. The CDR3 DNA follows: TGTGCCAGCAGCCCTGGACAGGGGGCTGTAAAACTGTTTTTT. Translating it yields CASSPGQGAVKLFF. Full variable domain (remainder filled in from reference TRBV9 and TRBJ1-4): DSGVTQTPKHLITATGQRVTLRCSPRSGDLSVYWYQQSLDQGLQFLIQYYNGEERAKGNILERFSAQQFPDLHSELNLSSLELGDSALYFCASSPGQGAVKLFFGSGTQLSVL.